One T cell receptor (beta chain) is described in this entry. Generated by immunoSEQ multiplex PCR, the TCRdb table keeps only in-frame clones and is missing some. This table holds roughly 65,000 clones, 92% found once. This record comes from a study of T cells after somatic rescue of genetic block. Trimming cost V 0 bases and J 8 bases; bases outside gene matches: 11. The CDR3 has 17 amino acids. Germline V gene data show CDR1 as SGHRS and CDR2 as YFSETQ. The chain combines TRBV5-1 with TRBJ2-1, with TRBD2 matching over 10 bases. This clonotype was sampled from a man between 35 and 55 years old. Material for sequencing was peripheral blood mononuclear cells (PBMCs). This chain's CDR3 is CASSLGVGSGGADEQFF. In DNA, the CDR3 is TGCGCCAGCAGCTTGGGTGTTGGCAGCGGGGGGGCCGATGAGCAGTTCTTC.